This TCR beta chain was identified during a study of shared T cell receptors in the human thymus. V lost 5 bases to trimming and J lost 5 bases, with 19 bases between them. In germline, CDR1 is LGHNA, CDR2 YSLEER. This CDR3 comprises 16 residues. Libraries were prepared by immunoSEQ multiplex PCR; TCRdb keeps only in-frame clonotypes and omits some of them. In the table there are just under 550,000 clones, 78% of which are singletons. This clone was found a few times. These data also featured in a second study, about human thymus T cells. That source notes: Donor material was obtained from healthy Finnish infants undergoing corrective surgery for congenital heart defects. Surgeons resected thymus tissue during corrective heart surgery. Biased V and J segment usage appeared in thymus and peripheral blood. Related work showed strongly overlapping thymic repertoires across unrelated individuals.

The specimen was thymocytes. This clonotype was sampled from a boy in the first two years of life with a congenital heart defect. The rearrangement uses TRBV4-3 and TRBJ1-3, with D possibly being TRBD1 (6 bases). The CDR3 nucleotides are TGCGCCAGCAGCGAAGCCTTCGGACAGAAAAGAAACACCATATATTTT. Protein: CASSEAFGQKRNTIYF.